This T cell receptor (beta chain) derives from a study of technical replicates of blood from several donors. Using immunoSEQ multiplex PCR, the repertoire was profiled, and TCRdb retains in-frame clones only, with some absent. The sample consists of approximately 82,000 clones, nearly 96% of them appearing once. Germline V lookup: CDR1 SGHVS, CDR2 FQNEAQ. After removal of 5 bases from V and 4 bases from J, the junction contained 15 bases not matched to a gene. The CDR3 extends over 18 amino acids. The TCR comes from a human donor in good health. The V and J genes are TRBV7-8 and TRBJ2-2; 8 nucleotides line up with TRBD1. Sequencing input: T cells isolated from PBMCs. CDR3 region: CASSQLRRRGRSTGELFF. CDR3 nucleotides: TGTGCCAGCAGCCAACTAAGACGCAGGGGGCGAAGCACCGGGGAGCTGTTTTTT. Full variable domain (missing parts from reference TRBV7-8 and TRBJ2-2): GAGVSQSPRYKVAKRGQDVALRCDPISGHVSLFWYQQALGQGPEFLTYFQNEAQLDKSGLPSDRFFAERPEGSVSTLKIQRTQQEDSAVYLCASSQLRRRGRSTGELFFGEGSRLTVL.